This T cell receptor (beta chain) appears in the sequencing data of a study of blood T cell repertoires in COVID-19. Across the study: Samples of COVID-19 (acute and convalescent) were obtained from the United States, Italy and Spain. Sources were T cells, B-cell-depleted T cells, or PBMCs; the material itself was cDNA or gDNA.

Authors' data handling: Amplification of reference gene primers was used by the study to estimate nucleated cell counts. Repertoires were generated with immunoSEQ multiplex PCR, while TCRdb's copy carries only in-frame clones and drops some. That table furnishes V, J and clone size, whereas the DNA furnished D and trimming. The sample has around 140,000 clones; 70% to 90% are singletons. This clone was found once. This CDR3 spans 17 amino acids. V was cut by 2 bases and J by 1 base, with 17 bases left in between. Germline CDR1 and CDR2: LGHDT and YNNKEL (reference sequence). This rearrangement joins TRBV3-1 (or the pseudogene TRBV3-2) to TRBJ2-5, with TRBD1 as a possible D gene (5 bases). The sequence was obtained from a human donor with acute or convalescent COVID-19. The donor label of this sample is uncertain. Sequenced input: peripheral blood. Written as DNA, the CDR3 is TGTGCCAGCAGCCAATCGAAGGGGATTCGGAGCCAAGAGACCCAGTACTTC. The encoded protein is CASSQSKGIRSQETQYF.